Sequencing of this T cell receptor beta chain was carried out in a study of T cell responses to AZD1222 COVID-19 vaccine. Data came from immunoSEQ multiplex PCR; TCRdb stores just in-frame clones and leaves some out. The sample gives about 130,000 clones, 90% of which show up once; roughly 7.2% is in the top ten. The CDR3 has 16 amino acids. From germline, CDR1 is SGHRS and CDR2 YFSETQ. With V trimmed by 2 bases and J by 6 bases, 9 bases remained unmatched. The sample in question was peripheral blood, obtained on day 0 of AZD1222 vaccination. This chain joins TRBV5-1 and TRBJ2-2; 8 nucleotides match TRBD1. This clonotype was obtained from an adult in good health. This chain's CDR3 is CASSFSTGGTSGELFF. For the CDR3, the DNA is TGCGCCAGCAGCTTTTCTACAGGGGGGACTTCCGGGGAGCTGTTTTTT.